The next 19 T cell receptor beta chains were all read from a single sample in a study of blood T cell repertoires in COVID-19. Data came from immunoSEQ multiplex PCR; TCRdb stores just in-frame clones and leaves some out. The data contain just over 350,000 clones, 75% to 90% of them seen just once; the ten biggest clones take up roughly 6.6%. The sequenced material came from peripheral blood. All receptors derive from an older woman with COVID-19, enrolled during active disease.

This chain connects TRBV13 to TRBJ1-1; 7 nucleotides match TRBD1. The CDR3 sequence is 15 residues long. Germline CDR1 reads PRHDT; CDR2 reads FYEKMQ (reference sequence). V gave up 5 bases and J gave up 1 base; unmatched junction bases: 7. The chain's CDR3 is CASSPRTGPNTEAFF. The CDR3, as DNA: TGTGCCAGCAGCCCCCGGACAGGCCCGAACACTGAAGCTTTCTTT.

The chain is built from TRBV7-3 and TRBJ2-7; 7 nucleotides agree with TRBD2. This CDR3 spans 13 amino acids. Germline V gene sequence: CDR1 SGHTA, CDR2 FQGTGA. Trimming removed 5 bases from V and 3 bases from J; junction bases left unmatched: 4. CDR3 nucleotide sequence: TGTGCCAGCAGCCCCCCGGGAGGCTACGAGCAGTACTTC. It encodes CASSPPGGYEQYF.

The genes are TRBV24-1 and TRBJ2-5; 7 bases align to TRBD1. The V gene's germline CDR1 is KGHDR and CDR2 SFDVKD. Trimming at V came to 3 bases and at J to 5 bases, leaving 11 bases not matched to a gene. This CDR3 region has 16 residues. CDR3 coding DNA: TGTGCCACCAGTGATCGGAGTGAGGGGGCCGGGGAGACCCAGTACTTC. Translating it yields CATSDRSEGAGETQYF.

The chain links TRBV5-6 to TRBJ2-6; 10 bases are a match to TRBD1. The trim removed 9 bases at V and 4 bases at J, leaving 7 bases unmatched. The CDR3 has 15 residues. Per germline, CDR1 SGHDT and CDR2 YYEEEE. The CDR3 DNA reads TGTGCCACCCGACAGGGGGCAGGGGGGGCCAACGTCCTGACTTTC. Residues: CATRQGAGGANVLTF. The whole variable domain, filled in from reference TRBV5-6 and TRBJ2-6, reads DAGVTQSPTHLIKTRGQQVTLRCSPKSGHDTVSWYQQALGQGPQFIFQYYEEEERQRGNFPDRFSGHQFPNYSSELNVNALLLGDSALYLCATRQGAGGANVLTFGAGSRLTVL.

V usage is TRBV2 and J usage is TRBJ1-3, with D possibly TRBD1 on 5 matching bases. In germline, CDR1 is SNHLY, CDR2 FYNNEI. The length of the CDR3 is 16 residues. V was shortened by 6 bases and J by 0 bases, with 15 bases between the two germline ends. For the CDR3, the DNA is TGTGCCAGCAGGGGCTGGGACTTGGGCTCTGGAAACACCATATATTTT. This sequence encodes CASRGWDLGSGNTIYF. Supplemented by reference TRBV2 and TRBJ1-3, the full variable domain reads EPEVTQTPSHQVTQMGQEVILRCVPISNHLYFYWYRQILGQKVEFLVSFYNNEISEKSEIFDDQFSVERPDGSNFTLKIRSTKLEDSAMYFCASRGWDLGSGNTIYFGEGSWLTVV.

The chain carries TRBV7-9 and TRBJ2-3; the D gene is possibly TRBD1 (6 bases). CDR1 SEHNR and CDR2 FQNEAQ come from the germline V gene (reference sequence). The V and J ends lost 5 bases and 0 bases respectively, with 12 bases between them. The CDR3 has 15 residues. CDR3 region: CASSLGDTSTDTQYF. For the CDR3, the DNA is TGTGCCAGCAGCCTGGGGGACACCAGCACAGATACGCAGTATTTT.

V and J are TRBV6-2 or TRBV6-3 and TRBJ1-2; maybe TRBD1 (5 bases). V shed 4 bases and J shed 5 bases, with 17 bases lying between them. The CDR3 has 15 amino acids. Germline V lookup: CDR1 MNHEY, CDR2 SVGEGT. The CDR3 loop reads CASSSPGGGNYGYTF. The DNA of the CDR3 is TGTGCCAGCAGTTCCCCGGGGGGGGGAAATTATGGCTACACCTTC.

The chain links TRBV19 to TRBJ1-2, with 9 bases matching TRBD1. Germline V CDR1 and CDR2: LNHDA, SQIVND (reference sequence). CDR3 length equals 15 residues. V lost 3 bases, J lost 5 bases, and 7 bases stayed unmatched. The CDR3 DNA reads as TGTGCCAGTAGTATTAAGGTGGACAGGGGTTATGGCTACACCTTC. Its translation is CASSIKVDRGYGYTF.

This chain joins TRBV7-6 and TRBJ2-5, with 8 bases aligning to TRBD2. Trimming at V came to 1 base and at J to 1 base, leaving 2 bases not matched to a gene. This CDR3 has 15 amino acids. From germline, CDR1 is SGHVS and CDR2 FNYEAQ. The CDR3 reads CASSLVRGVQETQYF. In DNA, the CDR3 is TGTGCCAGCAGCTTAGTGCGGGGGGTCCAAGAGACCCAGTACTTC.

V is TRBV27 and J is TRBJ1-5; D is possibly TRBD1 (5 bases). Germline values: CDR1 MNHEY, CDR2 SMNVEV (reference sequence). The CDR3 is 16 residues long. Trimming stripped 5 bases from V and 0 bases from J, with 14 bases between. CDR3 region: CASSRPGRYSNQPQHF. The CDR3 DNA reads TGTGCCAGCAGTCGGCCAGGGCGGTATAGCAATCAGCCCCAGCATTTT.

The chain has TRBV4-1 and TRBJ1-6; 8 bases align to TRBD1. This CDR3 has 16 residues. Germline V gives CDR1 MGHRA, CDR2 YSYEKL. V dropped 3 bases and J dropped 4; count of bases not matched to a gene: 5. As DNA, the CDR3 is TGCGCCAGCAGCCAGGGCCGGGACAGGTATAATTCACCCCTCCACTTT. It encodes CASSQGRDRYNSPLHF.

V gene TRBV7-2 combines with J gene TRBJ2-3; D ambiguous. The CDR3 runs 15 residues. V shed 0 bases and J shed 5 bases, with 12 bases lying between them. Germline CDR1 reads SGHTA; CDR2 reads FQGNSA. In DNA form, the CDR3 reads TGTGCCAGCAGCTTAGCAGGAATCGGGTTAGATACGCAGTATTTT. It translates to CASSLAGIGLDTQYF.

The chain combines TRBV30 with TRBJ2-1, with 15 nucleotides matching TRBD2. Germline CDR1 GTSNPN, CDR2 SVGIG (reference sequence). V shed 4 bases and J 10 bases; nucleotides not matched to a gene: 8. The length of the CDR3 is 15 residues. The CDR3 region has the DNA TGTGCCTGGACCTCGGGACTAGCGGGGGGTAAGGAGCAGTTCTTC. As protein: CAWTSGLAGGKEQFF.

Ten or more counts support this clone. The V gene is TRBV2, the J gene TRBJ2-7, with 7 bases aligning to TRBD1. After removal of 6 bases from V and 5 bases from J, the junction contained 10 bases not matched to a gene. CDR1 and CDR2 from the germline V gene are SNHLY and FYNNEI. This CDR3 comprises 14 residues. The CDR3 loop is CASRYRGMINEQYF. Here the CDR3 DNA reads TGTGCCAGCAGGTACAGGGGCATGATCAACGAGCAGTACTTC.

This sequence joins TRBV5-1 and TRBJ2-5; 7 positions agree with TRBD2. Germline CDR1 reads SGHRS; CDR2 reads YFSETQ. V gave up 9 bases and J gave up 4 bases; unmatched junction bases: 12. The CDR3 length is 14 residues. The CDR3 protein is CATKRGGALETQYF. For the CDR3, the DNA is TGCGCCACCAAGCGGGGAGGGGCTTTAGAGACCCAGTACTTC. Looking up the rest from reference TRBV5-1 and TRBJ2-5 gives the full variable domain: KAGVTQTPRYLIKTRGQQVTLSCSPISGHRSVSWYQQTPGQGLQFLFEYFSETQRNKGNFPGRFSGRQFSNSRSEMNVSTLELGDSALYLCATKRGGALETQYFGPGTRLLVL.

At least ten counts were recorded for this clone. The J gene is TRBJ2-2, the V gene TRBV9; 7 bases are a match to TRBD1. CDR3 size: 17 residues. The germline gives CDR1 SGDLS, CDR2 YYNGEE. Trimming removed 4 bases from V and 0 bases from J; junction bases left unmatched: 9. The CDR3 here is CASSPLGGQSNTGELFF. Written as DNA, the CDR3 is TGTGCCAGCAGCCCACTAGGGGGACAGTCGAACACCGGGGAGCTGTTTTTT.

This rearrangement joins TRBV18 to TRBJ1-6; the match to TRBD1 covers 8 bases. Unmatched junction bases numbered 16, after V lost 3 bases and J lost 6 bases. Germline V lookup: CDR1 KGHSH, CDR2 LQKENI. This CDR3 contains 19 residues. This CDR3 reads CASSPYTQRQGAGNSPLHF. Written as DNA, the CDR3 is TGTGCCAGCTCACCGTACACTCAACGTCAGGGGGCAGGTAATTCACCCCTCCACTTT.

The rearrangement uses TRBV5-1 and TRBJ1-2; 11 bases agree with TRBD1. Germline V gene data show CDR1 as SGHRS and CDR2 as YFSETQ. This CDR3 has 17 residues. V trimming: 4 bases; J trimming: 3 bases; junction bases outside the gene matches: 11. CDR3 protein: CASSTGTGGQGDYGYTF. In DNA form, the CDR3 reads TGCGCCAGCAGCACCGGGACAGGGGGACAGGGCGACTATGGCTACACCTTC.

V is TRBV4-1 and J is TRBJ2-5; TRBD2 matches 8 bases. Per germline, CDR1 MGHRA and CDR2 YSYEKL. The trim removed 4 bases at V and 5 bases at J, leaving 6 bases unmatched. The CDR3 is made up of 14 amino acids. The CDR3 is CASSLRGGRETQYF. The CDR3 DNA sequence: TGCGCCAGCAGCCTTCGGGGGGGCCGGGAGACCCAGTACTTC.